This T cell receptor (beta chain) was identified in a study of blood T cell repertoires in COVID-19 (dated by TCRdb to 2020 to 2021). Concerning the study at large: The collaborator samples originated in the United States, Italy and Spain and spanned the acute and convalescent phases of COVID-19. Subjects who had been exposed to COVID-19, were actively infected with it, or had recovered from it provided the deeply sampled blood TCRbeta repertoires that made up the dataset. The repertoires were released in a freely available public database meant as a resource for research on the immune response to SARS-CoV-2. Where HLA class I and class II types were available, the types were taken from metadata supplied by the sample provider, not from assay-based typing. The samples were drawn from two sources: the first 160 participants of the ongoing ImmuneRACE study, and some 1,300 subjects contributed by 6 global collaborators. The prospective study material was composed of cDNA or gDNA derived from T cells, B-cell-depleted T cells, or PBMCs. Sample metadata almost always included a de-identified subject ID, COVID-19 status, age in years and sex. The research as a whole found: Clinical and demographic metadata were provided uncurated, with the amount varying by source and participant.

TCRbeta CDR3 regions were amplified from genomic DNA using the immunoSEQ Assay, a bias-controlled multiplex PCR. The study's own analysis went as follows. Nucleated cell counts per sample were estimated from amplification of reference gene primers within the assay. To quantify the absolute abundance of each unique TCRbeta CDR3 rearrangement, sequence reads were collapsed and filtered. Productive Simpson clonality was computed per sample as the square root of Simpson's diversity index over productive rearrangements. The clones in this table, taken by TCRdb from immuneACCESS, are in-frame only. Not every clone is retained; where verified, under half of the shortfall comes from an unresolved V gene, and the cause of the rest is unknown. That table is the source of V, J and clone size, and D and trimming were worked out from the DNA. This sample comprises around 480,000 clones, approximately 89% of them detected only once. The top ten clones comprise around 13% of the sample.

One collaborating source in Seattle enrolled patients while the patients were actively infected and followed the patients over time throughout the course of disease. Whole blood was collected in K2EDTA tubes by collaborating institutions according to the institutions' own protocols. For TCRbeta analysis, collaborators shipped samples as frozen whole blood, isolated PBMCs, or DNA extracted from either of those sample types. From the cysteine up to the phenylalanine, the CDR3 has a length of 15 residues. The entry retains the CDR3 DNA only, 45 bases that are in frame from base 1. The V end loses 6 bases and the J end loses 0 bases, and a stretch of 14 bases separates them. CDR1 SNHLY and CDR2 FYNNEI were looked up in the germline V gene. There are a few counts of this clone. It lacks a known antigen. Base qualities were left out, and no much larger clone turns up one base away.

This TCR came from a woman between 50 and 59 years old with COVID-19, enrolled during active disease. The sequenced sample consisted of peripheral blood. Recombination linked TRBV2 to TRBJ1-1, with the D gene too uncertain to name. CDR3 region: CASSLVREMNTEAFF. The DNA sequence is TGTGCCAGCAGCCTCGTGAGGGAAATGAACACTGAAGCTTTCTTT.